Below, one TCR beta chain is given with its context. Its binding antigen is unknown. No clone much larger than this one lies a single base away; base qualities are absent. The CDR3 holds 15 amino acids from the cysteine to the phenylalanine. Just the 45-base CDR3 DNA is kept, in frame starting at base 1. V is cut back by 5 bases and J by 6 bases, with 8 bases in the junction unmatched. CDR1 and CDR2 are read off the germline V gene as SGHDT and YYEEEE. Each collaborating institution followed its own protocols to collect whole blood in K2EDTA tubes. For TCRbeta analysis, collaborators shipped samples as frozen whole blood, isolated PBMCs, or DNA extracted from either of those sample types. TCRbeta CDR3 regions were amplified from genomic DNA by means of the immunoSEQ Assay, a bias-controlled multiplex PCR. As for the authors' bioinformatics: Within the assay, amplification of reference gene primers was used to estimate how many nucleated cells each sample contained. To quantify the absolute abundance of each unique TCRbeta CDR3 rearrangement, sequence reads were collapsed and filtered. For each sample, productive Simpson clonality was calculated as the square root of Simpson's diversity index across productive rearrangements. In TCRdb, the immuneACCESS table is reduced to in-frame sequences with V and J assigned. These tables do not hold every clone; where another copy was compared, an unresolved V gene accounts for under half, and the others remain unexplained. Clone size and V and J calls were adopted from that table, with D and trimming inferred from the DNA. The sample has 120,000 or so clones on record, 88% of them singletons. The leading ten clones occupy about 1.6% of the sample.

The data derive from a study of blood T cell repertoires in COVID-19 (TCRdb year 2020). For the study in its entirety: Samples covering the acute and convalescent phases of COVID-19 were provided by collaborators in the United States, Italy and Spain. The material from the prospective study consisted of cDNA or gDNA derived from T cells, B-cell-depleted T cells, or PBMCs. Subjects who had been exposed to COVID-19, were actively infected with it, or had recovered from it provided the deeply sampled blood TCRbeta repertoires that made up the dataset. The repertoires were made available in a free public database intended to serve as a resource for research on the immune response to SARS-CoV-2. Samples were obtained from the ongoing ImmuneRACE study (first 160 participants) and from some 1,200 subjects provided by 6 global collaborators. Sample metadata almost always included a de-identified subject ID, COVID-19 status, age in years and sex. HLA class I and class II types, where available, came from metadata supplied by the sample provider rather than from assay-based typing. The research as a whole found: How much clinical and demographic metadata was included differed by source and by participant, and the metadata was provided uncurated.

The sequence links TRBV5-6 to TRBJ2-7, and 13 bases in between align with TRBD2. This receptor was taken from a human donor in a cohort sampled during active COVID-19. The sequenced material came from peripheral blood. The DNA sequence is given as TGTGCCAGCAGTTTTGGACTAGCGGGAGTGTCCGAGCAGTACTTC. Translated, it gives CASSFGLAGVSEQYF.